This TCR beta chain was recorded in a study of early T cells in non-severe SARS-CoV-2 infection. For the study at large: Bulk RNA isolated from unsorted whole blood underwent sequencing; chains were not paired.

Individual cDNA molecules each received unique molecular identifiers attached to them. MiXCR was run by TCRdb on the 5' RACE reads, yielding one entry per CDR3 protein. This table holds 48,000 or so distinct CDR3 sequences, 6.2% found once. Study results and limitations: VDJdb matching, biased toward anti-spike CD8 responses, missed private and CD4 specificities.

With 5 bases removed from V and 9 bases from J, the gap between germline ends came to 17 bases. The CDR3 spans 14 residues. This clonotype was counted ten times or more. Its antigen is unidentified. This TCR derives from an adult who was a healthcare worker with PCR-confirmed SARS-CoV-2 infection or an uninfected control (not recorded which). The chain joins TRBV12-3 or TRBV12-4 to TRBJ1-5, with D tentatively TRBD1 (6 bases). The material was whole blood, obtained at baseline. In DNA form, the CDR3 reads TGTGCCAGCAGTCCCGGACAGAATCGGCCGCCCCAGCATTTT. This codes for CASSPGQNRPPQHF.